Following are 11 T cell receptor beta chains from one sample sequenced in a study of cytomegalovirus exposure and HLA in healthy donors. PCR was performed using 60 Vbeta and 13 Jbeta primers. Profiled with immunoSEQ multiplex PCR; TCRdb holds only in-frame clones, not every one. The sample includes about 100,000 clones, 76% of them seen just once. The source material was PBMCs. The receptors derive from a woman aged 45-59 years in good health and CMV-seropositive.

This clone showed up just once. The CDR3 protein is CASSEWGTGAGNTIYF. CDR3 DNA sequence: TGTGCCAGCAGTGAATGGGGGACAGGGGCGGGAAACACCATATATTTT. This chain connects TRBV25-1 to TRBJ1-3, with 10 bases that match TRBD1. The germline V gene encodes CDR1 MGHDK and CDR2 SYGVNS. The CDR3 extends over 16 amino acids. The V segment lost 1 base and the J segment 4 bases; nucleotides outside the gene matches: 4.

The V call is TRBV7-9, the J call TRBJ1-1; TRBD1 aligns across 10 bases. The germline CDR1 and CDR2 sequences are SEHNR and FQNEAQ (reference sequence). The CDR3 extends over 13 amino acids. After removal of 1 base from V and 11 bases from J, the junction contained 4 bases not matched to a gene. CDR3 DNA sequence: TGTGCCAGCAGCTTAGGACAGGGGGCGCGGGCTTTCTTT. Its translation: CASSLGQGARAFF.

The chain recombines TRBV7-9 with TRBJ1-1, with D tentatively TRBD1 (5 bases). Germline values: CDR1 SEHNR, CDR2 FQNEAQ (reference sequence). V was pared by 1 base and J by 4 bases, with 16 bases between. The CDR3 is 16 residues long. The CDR3 DNA sequence: TGTGCCAGCAGCTTAGGGAACAGGCCCCTGACCACTGAAGCTTTCTTT. This gives the protein CASSLGNRPLTTEAFF.

In its sample, this clone was seen a few times. This chain links TRBV6-5 with TRBJ1-1; D possibly corresponds to TRBD1 (5 bases). Germline values: CDR1 MNHEY, CDR2 SVGAGI. Trimming removed 11 bases at V and 1 base at J, with 8 bases between. The length of the CDR3 is 11 residues. Written as DNA, the CDR3 is TGTGCCTCCACAGGGAACACTGAAGCTTTCTTT. It codes for CASTGNTEAFF.

V is TRBV4-1 and J is TRBJ1-3; a weak D match, TRBD1 (5 bases). This CDR3 is built from 13 residues. V lost 1 base, J lost 8 bases, and 9 bases lay in between. Looked up from germline, CDR1 is MGHRA and CDR2 is YSYEKL. The CDR3 reads CASSQAGLDTIYF. The CDR3 nucleotides read TGCGCCAGCAGCCAAGCAGGGCTCGACACCATATATTTT.

This clone was seen a few times. The CDR3 DNA reads as TGTGCCAGCAGCTTTAACGGACAGGGTAATGATGGCTACACCTTC. It encodes CASSFNGQGNDGYTF. The rearrangement uses TRBV7-3 and TRBJ1-2, with 8 positions matching TRBD1. From germline, CDR1 is SGHTA and CDR2 FQGTGA. There are 15 residues in the CDR3. V dropped 3 bases and J dropped 6; count of bases not matched to a gene: 9.

This clone has a handful of counts. The J gene is TRBJ2-3, the V gene TRBV30; weak D call: TRBD2 (5 bases). The CDR3 runs to 13 residues. Germline values: CDR1 GTSNPN, CDR2 SVGIG (reference sequence). V was trimmed by 0 bases and J by 5 bases, leaving 9 bases between them. The CDR3 nucleotides are TGTGCCTGGAGTGTCAGAAGCGGAGATACGCAGTATTTT. It specifies CAWSVRSGDTQYF.

This sequence joins TRBV27 and TRBJ2-7, with D hard to call. Germline loops: CDR1 MNHEY, CDR2 SMNVEV (reference sequence). This CDR3 is 13 amino acids long. V lost 3 bases and J 0 bases, leaving 6 bases between the germline ends. The CDR3 DNA reads as TGTGCCAGCAGTTTGAAGCTCTCCTACGAGCAGTACTTC. This sequence encodes CASSLKLSYEQYF.

This chain links TRBV6-6 with TRBJ1-1; the D is unclear. Germline-derived CDR1 and CDR2 are MNHNY and SVGAGI (reference sequence). The length of the CDR3 is 12 residues. Trimming shortened V by 4 bases and J by 0 bases, and 3 bases separated the two germline ends. The CDR3 coding sequence is TGTGCCAGCAGTTGGCTGAACACTGAAGCTTTCTTT. Amino acids: CASSWLNTEAFF.

This clone was counted between two and nine times. The chain couples TRBV27 to TRBJ1-5; TRBD1 matches 7 bases. Germline CDR1 MNHEY, CDR2 SMNVEV (reference sequence). J was trimmed by 0 bases and V by 11 bases; bases with no gene match: 7. This CDR3 contains 14 residues. This CDR3 reads CAAGGQDSNQPQHF. The CDR3 region has the DNA TGTGCCGCAGGGGGGCAAGATAGCAATCAGCCCCAGCATTTT.

The rearrangement uses TRBV5-1 and TRBJ1-2; D possibly corresponds to TRBD1 (5 bases). The length of the CDR3 is 15 residues. Between the trimmed V and J ends, which lost 0 bases and 3 bases, there was a span of 12 bases. Germline CDR1 and CDR2: SGHRS and YFSETQ. The DNA of the CDR3 is TGCGCCAGCAGCTTGGAGGGAGGGGAGGACTATGGCTACACCTTC. This translates into CASSLEGGEDYGYTF. The variable domain in full, with the rest retrieved from reference TRBV5-1 and TRBJ1-2, is KAGVTQTPRYLIKTRGQQVTLSCSPISGHRSVSWYQQTPGQGLQFLFEYFSETQRNKGNFPGRFSGRQFSNSRSEMNVSTLELGDSALYLCASSLEGGEDYGYTFGSGTRLTVV.